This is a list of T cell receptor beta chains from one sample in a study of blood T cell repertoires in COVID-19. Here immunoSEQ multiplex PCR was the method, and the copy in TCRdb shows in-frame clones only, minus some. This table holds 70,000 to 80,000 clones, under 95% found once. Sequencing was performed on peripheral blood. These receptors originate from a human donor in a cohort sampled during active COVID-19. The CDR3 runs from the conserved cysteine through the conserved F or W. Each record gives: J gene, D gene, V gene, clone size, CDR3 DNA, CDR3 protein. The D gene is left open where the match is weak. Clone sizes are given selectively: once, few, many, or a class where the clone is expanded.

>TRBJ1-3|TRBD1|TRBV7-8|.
TGTGCCAGCAGCTTGTATACAGGGGACGGAAACACCATATATTTT
CASSLYTGDGNTIYF
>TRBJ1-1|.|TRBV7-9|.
TGTGCCAGCAGCATGGACGCGGAAGGGAGTGAAGCTTTCTTT
CASSMDAEGSEAFF
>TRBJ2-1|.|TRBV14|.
TGTGCCAGCAGCCAAGAGAGGGCCCAGAGCTCCTACAATGAGCAGTTCTTC
CASSQERAQSSYNEQFF
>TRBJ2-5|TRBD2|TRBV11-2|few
TGTGCCAGCAGCTCGGTCGGGGGGGCAGGGGAGACCCAGTACTTC
CASSSVGGAGETQYF
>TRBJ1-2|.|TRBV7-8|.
TGTGCCAGCAGCTTAGGACTGAATGACCCTACAGGCTATGGCTACACCTTC
CASSLGLNDPTGYGYTF
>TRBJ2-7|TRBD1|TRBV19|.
TGTGCCAGTAGTGCGACAGGGTTCTACGAGCAGTACTTC
CASSATGFYEQYF
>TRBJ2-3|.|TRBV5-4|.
TGTGCCAGCAGCTTGAGCGGGTCCTCCACAGATACGCAGTATTTT
CASSLSGSSTDTQYF
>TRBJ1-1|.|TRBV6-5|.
TGTGCCTCAAGGTGGGGGCACGACACTGAAGCTTTCTTT
CASRWGHDTEAFF
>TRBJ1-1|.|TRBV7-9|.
TGTGCCAGCAGCCCCCCTGGGGGCGGCACCATGAACACTGAAGCTTTCTTT
CASSPPGGGTMNTEAFF
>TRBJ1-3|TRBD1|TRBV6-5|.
TGTGCCAGCAAGGGACAGGCTCTCTCTGGAAACACCATATATTTT
CASKGQALSGNTIYF
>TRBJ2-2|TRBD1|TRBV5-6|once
TGTGCCAGCAGCCGAGGACAGGGCATCGGGGAGCTGTTTTTT
CASSRGQGIGELFF
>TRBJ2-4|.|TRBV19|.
TGTGCCAGTAGTCACGGAGCGGAGGGGTGGGCCAAAAACATTCAGTACTTC
CASSHGAEGWAKNIQYF
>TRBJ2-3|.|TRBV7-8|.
TGTGCCAGCAGCCACAGAGGGACACCTAGATACACAGATACGCAGTATTTT
CASSHRGTPRYTDTQYF
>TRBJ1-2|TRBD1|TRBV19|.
TGTGCCAGTAGTATCCGGGACAGGGGGCGCAGAGACTATGGCTACACCTTC
CASSIRDRGRRDYGYTF
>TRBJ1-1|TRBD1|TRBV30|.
TGTGCCTGGAGGCGGGACAGGGTGGCTTCCCTGAACACTGAAGCTTTCTTT
CAWRRDRVASLNTEAFF
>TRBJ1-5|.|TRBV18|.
TGTGCCAGCTCACTAAACGCGGGCGGCAATCAGCCCCAGCATTTT
CASSLNAGGNQPQHF
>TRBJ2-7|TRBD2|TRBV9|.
TGTGCCAGCAGCATAGCGGGGGGCAGTTCCTACGAGCAGTACTTC
CASSIAGGSSYEQYF
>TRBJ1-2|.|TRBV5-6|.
TGTGCCAGCAGCCTCGACACCTTTAACTATGGCTACACCTTC
CASSLDTFNYGYTF
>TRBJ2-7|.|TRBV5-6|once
TGTGCCAGCAGCCTCTCTGGCCCGGGCGAGCAGTACTTC
CASSLSGPGEQYF
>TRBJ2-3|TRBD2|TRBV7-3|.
TGTGCCAGCAGCTCGGGACTAGGGTACACAGATACGCAGTATTTT
CASSSGLGYTDTQYF
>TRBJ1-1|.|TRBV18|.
TGTGCCAGCTCACCAGGGGTTTGGGGAGGCACTGAAGCTTTCTTT
CASSPGVWGGTEAFF
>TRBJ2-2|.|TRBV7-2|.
TGTGCCAGCAGCTTGGCGGGTCCTAACACCGGGGAGCTGTTTTTT
CASSLAGPNTGELFF
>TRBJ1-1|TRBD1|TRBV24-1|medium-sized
TGTGCCACCAGACAGACAGGGATGAACACTGAAGCTTTCTTT
CATRQTGMNTEAFF
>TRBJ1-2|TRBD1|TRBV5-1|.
TGCGCCAGCAGCTCTCAGACAGGGCGTTATGGCTACACCTTC
CASSSQTGRYGYTF
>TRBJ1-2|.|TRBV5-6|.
TGTGCCAGCAGCTCCAGGCATGGCTACACCTTC
CASSSRHGYTF
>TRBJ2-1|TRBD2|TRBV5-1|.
TGCGCCAGCAGCCCCCGACTAGCGGGGGCCAACAATGAGCAGTTCTTC
CASSPRLAGANNEQFF
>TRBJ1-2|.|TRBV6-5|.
TGTGCCAGCAGTTATGGTCCGTTAGGGACAAACTATGGCTACACCTTC
CASSYGPLGTNYGYTF
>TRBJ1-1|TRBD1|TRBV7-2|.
TGTGCCAGCAGCTTTGGGGACAGACCAGCCACTGAAGCTTTCTTT
CASSFGDRPATEAFF
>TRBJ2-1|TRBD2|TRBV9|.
TGTGCCAGCAGCAGACTAGCGGGGGGGAGCTCCTACAATGAGCAGTTCTTC
CASSRLAGGSSYNEQFF
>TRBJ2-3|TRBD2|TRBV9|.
TGTGCCAGCAGTCCTCAGGGAGGGGATACGCAGTATTTT
CASSPQGGDTQYF
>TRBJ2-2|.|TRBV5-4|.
TGTGCCAGCAGCCGCCGGGAGGGGGCAACCGGGGAGCTGTTTTTT
CASSRREGATGELFF
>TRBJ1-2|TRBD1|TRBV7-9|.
TGTGCCAGCAGCTTACCCCCAGGGACAGGTACTAACTATGGCTACACCTTC
CASSLPPGTGTNYGYTF
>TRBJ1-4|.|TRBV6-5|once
TGTGCCACCCACAGGCCTAATGAAAAACTGTTTTTT
CATHRPNEKLFF
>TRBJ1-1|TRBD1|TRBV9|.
TGTGCCAGCAGCGGCCGGGACAGCCCCGCAGGGGAAGCTTTCTTT
CASSGRDSPAGEAFF
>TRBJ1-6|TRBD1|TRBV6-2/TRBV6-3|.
TGTGCCAGCAGCCAGGGACAGCTACTTAATTCACCCCTCCACTTT
CASSQGQLLNSPLHF
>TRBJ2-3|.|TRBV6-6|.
TGTGCCAGCAGTTCCGCGACTAGAGATACGCAGTATTTT
CASSSATRDTQYF
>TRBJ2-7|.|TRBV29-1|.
TGCAGCGTTGTGGAGCCAACCTACGAGCAGTACTTC
CSVVEPTYEQYF